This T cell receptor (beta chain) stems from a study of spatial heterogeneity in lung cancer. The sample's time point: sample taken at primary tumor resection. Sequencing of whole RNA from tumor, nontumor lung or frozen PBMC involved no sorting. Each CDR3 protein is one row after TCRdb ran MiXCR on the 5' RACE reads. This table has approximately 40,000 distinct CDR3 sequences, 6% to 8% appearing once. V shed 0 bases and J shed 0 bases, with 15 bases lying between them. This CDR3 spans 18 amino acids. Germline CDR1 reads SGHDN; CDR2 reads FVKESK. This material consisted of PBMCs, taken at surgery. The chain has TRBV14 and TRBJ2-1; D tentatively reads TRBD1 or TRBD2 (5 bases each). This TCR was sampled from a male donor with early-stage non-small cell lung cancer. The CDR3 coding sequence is TGTGCCAGCAGCCAAGATGTGGCAGGGACGAGCTCCTACAATGAGCAGTTCTTC. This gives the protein CASSQDVAGTSSYNEQFF.